Listed below are T cell receptor beta chains from one sample, sequenced in a study of T-cell reconstitution after alpha-beta-depleted transplantation in children. Each CDR3 protein gets one entry after TCRdb re-called the PCR reads with MiXCR. The repertoire has about 500,000 distinct CDR3 sequences, 32% of them found once; the top ten carry more than 2%. This sample comprised PBMCs from the stem cell graft donor, obtained from the stem cell graft. These receptors all come from a human donor who donated a stem cell graft to a child with aplastic anemia. Each CDR3 is given with its conserved first and last residue. Each record gives: D gene, V gene, clone size, J gene, CDR3 length, CDR3 DNA, CDR3 protein. The D gene is left open where the match is weak. Some rows mark clone size as missing; the rest say once, few, many or name a class of expanded clone.

-	TRBV24-1	-	TRBJ1-3	12	TGTGCCACCAGTGTATACAGAAACACCATATATTTT	CATSVYRNTIYF
TRBD1	TRBV20-1	-	TRBJ1-5	15	TGCAGTGCTAGAGAGAACAGGGGGCACAATCAGCCCCAGCATTTT	CSARENRGHNQPQHF
-	TRBV2	few	TRBJ1-1	16	TGTGCCAGCAGTGAAAGGCCAGGCCGGAGGAACACTGAAGCTTTCTTT	CASSERPGRRNTEAFF
TRBD2	TRBV20-1	-	TRBJ2-2	13	TGCAGTGCGTGGACTAGTGGGACCGGGGAGCTGTTTTTT	CSAWTSGTGELFF
TRBD1	TRBV6-1	-	TRBJ1-5	14	TGTGCCAGCAGACTTTCAGGGGGGAATCAGCCCCAGCATTTT	CASRLSGGNQPQHF
TRBD1	TRBV11-2	-	TRBJ1-5	19	TGTGCCAGCAGCTCCGACGTTTGGACAGGGGGCGCCGGCAATCAGCCCCAGCATTTT	CASSSDVWTGGAGNQPQHF
-	TRBV11-2	-	TRBJ2-2	11	TGTGCCATCCCGGGCACCGGGGAGCTGTTTTTT	CAIPGTGELFF
-	TRBV5-1	-	TRBJ2-1	16	TGCGCCAGCAGCTTGGCCGGGGGATTCACCTACAATGAGCAGTTCTTC	CASSLAGGFTYNEQFF
-	TRBV6-2/TRBV6-3	few	TRBJ1-5	16	TGTGCCAGCAGTTACCAACGCGGGATTAGCAATCAGCCCCAGCATTTT	CASSYQRGISNQPQHF
-	TRBV28	-	TRBJ2-3	13	TGTGCCAGCAGTTCCCCCCACACAGATACGCAGTATTTT	CASSSPHTDTQYF
-	TRBV12-3/TRBV12-4	few	TRBJ2-7	15	TGTGCCAGCAGTTTACAGGCGAGGAGCTCCTACGAGCAGTACTTC	CASSLQARSSYEQYF
TRBD1	TRBV24-1	-	TRBJ1-1	14	TGTGCCACCAGGAGTACAGGGGAGAACACTGAAGCTTTCTTT	CATRSTGENTEAFF
-	TRBV5-1	-	TRBJ2-1	14	TGCGCCAGCAGCTTGGTTCTAATCTCCAATGAGCAGTTCTTC	CASSLVLISNEQFF
-	TRBV18	-	TRBJ2-3	14	TGTGCCAGCTCACAGGGTCCCCGACCGGATACGCAGTATTTT	CASSQGPRPDTQYF
TRBD2	TRBV10-3	-	TRBJ2-3	14	TGTGCCATCAGAGAGCGGGAGGGTACAGATACGCAGTATTTT	CAIREREGTDTQYF
TRBD1	TRBV7-2	-	TRBJ2-7	16	TGTGCCAGCAGCTCCTCCTCGACTCGACAGGGCTACGAGCAGTACTTC	CASSSSSTRQGYEQYF
-	TRBV5-1	-	TRBJ1-5	14	TGCGCCAGCAGCCCCGACGGACAAGGGCTGCCCCAGCATTTT	CASSPDGQGLPQHF
-	TRBV28	few	TRBJ1-2	13	TGTGCCAGCAGCTCGGGTAACGACTATGGCTACACCTTC	CASSSGNDYGYTF
-	TRBV10-3	few	TRBJ2-3	11	TGTGCCACCCGCGGCCCAGATACGCAGTATTTT	CATRGPDTQYF
TRBD1	TRBV12-3/TRBV12-4	-	TRBJ1-1	15	TGTGCCAGCAGCAAGGACAGGGTACGTGACACTGAAGCTTTCTTT	CASSKDRVRDTEAFF
-	TRBV6-2/TRBV6-3	few	TRBJ1-1	16	TGTGCCAGCAGTACCCGAGAGGTCAACACGAACACTGAAGCTTTCTTT	CASSTREVNTNTEAFF
-	TRBV27	few	TRBJ2-1	13	TGTGCCAGCAGTTTAATCTCGCGAGGCGAGCAGTTCTTC	CASSLISRGEQFF
TRBD2	TRBV19	-	TRBJ2-1	16	TGTGCCAGTACGGGACTAGCGGGAGGAAACTACAATGAGCAGTTCTTC	CASTGLAGGNYNEQFF
-	TRBV5-6	few	TRBJ2-5	12	TGTGCCAGCAGCTCTACCTCCCAGACCCAGTACTTC	CASSSTSQTQYF
-	TRBV6-5	many	TRBJ2-6	14	TGTGCCAGCAGTTACGGGTCCGGGGCCAACGTCCTGACTTTC	CASSYGSGANVLTF
-	TRBV6-5	-	TRBJ1-2	14	TGTGCCAGCAGTTACGGGATAAAGAACTATGGCTACACCTTC	CASSYGIKNYGYTF
-	TRBV12-2	-	TRBJ1-5	15	TGTGCAAGTCGCCGACCGGGACAGGGCAGTCAGCCCCAGCATTTT	CASRRPGQGSQPQHF
-	TRBV29-1	-	TRBJ2-3	10	TGCAGCGTGAAAACAGATACGCAGTATTTT	CSVKTDTQYF
-	TRBV20-1	few	TRBJ2-7	12	TGCAGTGCTAGAGCAGGGACCTACGAGCAGTACTTC	CSARAGTYEQYF
-	TRBV7-9	-	TRBJ1-1	11	TGTGCCAGCAGCCTTGCGGGTCAAGCTTTCTTT	CASSLAGQAFF
TRBD1	TRBV23-1	-	TRBJ1-3	18	TGCGCCAGCAGTCAGCTCTTCAGGGGGGGTCTCTGCGGAAACACCATATATTTT	CASSQLFRGGLCGNTIYF
-	TRBV10-3	-	TRBJ2-6	17	TGTGCCATCAGTGAGTCGGACGGAAGCTCTGGGGCCAACGTCCTGACTTTC	CAISESDGSSGANVLTF
-	TRBV30	few	TRBJ2-2	14	TGTGCCTGGAGCAGCCTTCCCAGCGCCGGGGAGCTGTTTTTT	CAWSSLPSAGELFF
TRBD1	TRBV18	few	TRBJ2-3	16	TGTGCCAGCTCACCGCTGACAGGGGGACGTTCAGATACGCAGTATTTT	CASSPLTGGRSDTQYF
-	TRBV9	few	TRBJ2-2	14	TGTGCCAGCAGCGTTAAAGTGAACACCGGGGAGCTGTTTTTT	CASSVKVNTGELFF
-	TRBV28	-	TRBJ1-2	11	TGTGCCAGCACTAGGAACTATGGCTACACCTTC	CASTRNYGYTF